Listed here are 30 T cell receptor beta chains from one sample, sequenced in a study of radiotherapy plus CTLA-4 blockade in lung cancer. TCRdb's copy holds only in-frame clones and misses some; the assay was immunoSEQ multiplex PCR. Of fewer than 90,000 clones in the sample, 80% to 85% were seen once. The source material was peripheral blood, sampled from a patient treated with radiotherapy plus ipilimumab. These receptors originate from a human donor with non-small cell lung cancer who had stable disease on radiotherapy plus ipilimumab.

This chain connects TRBV28 to TRBJ2-1, with 10 bases lining up with TRBD2. The CDR3 is 16 residues long. J lost 7 bases, V lost 6 bases, and 12 bases had no gene match. CDR1 and CDR2 from the germline V gene are MDHEN and SYDVKM. The CDR3 is CASRTAGGPQDNEQFF. The CDR3, as DNA: TGTGCCAGCAGGACAGCGGGAGGGCCGCAAGATAATGAGCAGTTCTTC.

The J gene is TRBJ2-7, the V gene TRBV11-3; tentatively, D is TRBD1 (5 bases). Germline CDR1 and CDR2: SGHNT and YENEEA. The germline V and J ends were trimmed by 3 bases and 6 bases, with 15 bases remaining between them. This CDR3 has 14 amino acids. CDR3 sequence (DNA): TGTGCCAGCAGCTTTGGACACGCGAACGGCGAGCAGTACTTC. The encoded protein is CASSFGHANGEQYF. Full variable domain (rest looked up from reference TRBV11-3 and TRBJ2-7): EAGVVQSPRYKIIEKKQPVAFWCNPISGHNTLYWYLQNLGQGPELLIRYENEEAVDDSQLPKDRFSAERLKGVDSTLKIQPAELGDSAVYLCASSFGHANGEQYFGPGTRLTVT.

The chain carries TRBV27 and TRBJ1-1; 7 nucleotides line up with TRBD1. Germline V lookup: CDR1 MNHEY, CDR2 SMNVEV (reference sequence). This CDR3 is built from 14 residues. V shed 3 bases and J 4 bases; nucleotides not matched to a gene: 5. CDR3 region: CASSFQGGGTEAFF. The CDR3 DNA is TGTGCCAGCAGTTTCCAGGGGGGGGGCACTGAAGCTTTCTTT.

The gene calls are TRBV18 and TRBJ2-7; 14 positions agree with TRBD2. Germline assignment: CDR1 KGHSH and CDR2 LQKENI. The CDR3 sequence is 17 residues long. J was trimmed by 7 bases and V by 4 bases; bases with no gene match: 12. CDR3 DNA: TGTGCCAGCTCACTGACCCGACTAGCGGGAGGGCCGAAAGAGCAGTACTTC. Protein product: CASSLTRLAGGPKEQYF.

The chain employs TRBV11-2 and TRBJ2-5; 7 bases are a match to TRBD2. Germline-derived CDR1 and CDR2 are SGHAT and FQNNGV. The CDR3 is 16 residues long. V was pared by 0 bases and J by 6 bases, with 10 bases of the junction left unmatched. The CDR3 bases are TGTGCCAGCAGCTTAGATCTGATGGGAGGGCAGAAGACCCAGTACTTC. This gives the protein CASSLDLMGGQKTQYF.

The sample holds a few counts of this clone. This sequence joins TRBV6-1 and TRBJ2-3, with no clear D. V was cut by 2 bases and J by 3 bases, with 9 bases left in between. This CDR3 has 14 amino acids. Germline values: CDR1 MNHNS, CDR2 SASEGT. The CDR3 here is CASSERARTDTQYF. The CDR3 nucleotides are TGTGCCAGCAGTGAAAGGGCTAGAACAGATACGCAGTATTTT.

The genes are TRBV4-2 and TRBJ2-1; 7 bases match TRBD2. With V trimmed by 5 bases and J by 7 bases, 17 bases remained unmatched. The germline gives CDR1 LGHNA, CDR2 YNFKEQ. The CDR3 covers 17 residues. This CDR3 reads CASSSEGTGRRVNEQFF. The CDR3 region has the DNA TGTGCCAGCAGCTCAGAGGGGACCGGGAGGAGGGTGAATGAGCAGTTCTTC.

This sequence joins TRBV9 and TRBJ1-2; tentatively, D is TRBD1 (5 bases). CDR3 size: 14 residues. The V gene lost 2 bases and the J gene lost 2 bases, with 10 bases spanning the gap. CDR1 is SGDLS and CDR2 is YYNGEE in the germline V gene. The CDR3 DNA reads as TGTGCCAGCAGCGTTGAGGGGCAAAACTATGGCTACACCTTC. Translation: CASSVEGQNYGYTF.

The genes are TRBV27 and TRBJ1-5; TRBD1 agrees at 7 bases. This CDR3 has 14 residues. Germline trimming cut 6 bases from V and 1 base from J; bases unmatched to any gene: 3. From germline, CDR1 is MNHEY and CDR2 SMNVEV (reference sequence). The CDR3 DNA reads TGTGCCAGCAGCCCGACAGGGAGCAATCAGCCCCAGCATTTT. Protein: CASSPTGSNQPQHF.

The V gene is TRBV7-5, the J gene TRBJ1-5; the D call of TRBD1 is as the table states it, not checked on the DNA. TRBV7-5 is labeled a pseudogene. The CDR3 has 15 amino acids. Written as DNA, the CDR3 is TGTGTCAGAAGCCGAGCAAGGGGAAGCAATCAGCCCCAGCATTTT. Translating it yields CVRSRARGSNQPQHF.

The chain combines TRBV11-1 with TRBJ2-2, with 8 bases fitting TRBD2. V was pared by 7 bases and J by 4 bases, with 8 bases of the junction left unmatched. This CDR3 is built from 15 residues. Per germline, CDR1 SGHAT and CDR2 FQDESV (reference sequence). The CDR3 bases are TGTGCCAGCACCCTCGTAGCGGGAAGCACCGGGGAGCTGTTTTTT. This encodes CASTLVAGSTGELFF. Looking up the rest from reference TRBV11-1 and TRBJ2-2 gives the full variable domain: EAEVAQSPRYKITEKSQAVAFWCDPISGHATLYWYRQILGQGPELLVQFQDESVVDDSQLPKDRFSAERLKGVDSTLKIQPAELGDSAMYLCASTLVAGSTGELFFGEGSRLTVL.

The chain employs TRBV7-6 and TRBJ1-3, with unresolved D. Germline V gene lookup returns CDR1 SGHVS and CDR2 FNYEAQ. This CDR3 has 18 amino acids. V lost 5 bases, J lost 0 bases, and 20 bases lay in between. CDR3 residues: CASSPEIGGPASGNTIYF. DNA for the CDR3: TGTGCCAGCAGCCCTGAGATAGGAGGTCCGGCCTCTGGAAACACCATATATTTT. Looking up the rest from reference TRBV7-6 and TRBJ1-3 gives the full variable domain: GAGVSQSPRYKVTKRGQDVALRCDPISGHVSLYWYRQALGQGPEFLTYFNYEAQQDKSGLPNDRFSAERPEGSISTLTIQRTEQRDSAMYRCASSPEIGGPASGNTIYFGEGSWLTVV.

The chain joins TRBV14 to TRBJ2-7; possibly TRBD1 or TRBD2 for D (6 bases each). Deletions cut 1 base from V and 4 bases from J, with 14 bases between. CDR3 length: 15 residues. Per the germline V gene, CDR1 is SGHDN and CDR2 is FVKESK. In DNA form, the CDR3 reads TGTGCCAGCAGCCAAGGAGGGGGGACCTTATACGAGCAGTACTTC. As protein: CASSQGGGTLYEQYF.

V gene TRBV25-1 combines with J gene TRBJ2-1, with TRBD2 matching 12 bases. The CDR3 sequence is 16 residues long. Losses at the gene ends were 5 bases for V and 6 bases for J; bases not matched to a gene: 8. CDR1 and CDR2 from the germline V gene are MGHDK and SYGVNS. CDR3 in amino acids: CASSSSLTSGSNEQFF. Written as DNA, the CDR3 is TGTGCCAGCAGTTCCTCTTTGACTAGCGGGAGCAATGAGCAGTTCTTC.

The chain couples TRBV2 to TRBJ1-5; D not resolved. The CDR3 has 14 residues. The V end lost 6 bases, the J end lost 3 bases, and 12 bases lay between the germline ends. CDR1 and CDR2 from the germline V gene are SNHLY and FYNNEI. The CDR3 region is CASRAPGLNQPQHF. CDR3 sequence (DNA): TGTGCCAGCAGGGCTCCGGGCCTCAATCAGCCCCAGCATTTT.

The chain employs TRBV4-1 and TRBJ2-3; TRBD2 agrees at 7 bases. J gave up 5 bases and V 6 bases, and 14 bases lay outside the gene matches. The CDR3 runs to 16 residues. CDR1 and CDR2 from the germline V gene are MGHRA and YSYEKL. The CDR3 loop reads CASSLYGEGIGDTQYF. CDR3 sequence (DNA): TGCGCCAGCAGTCTCTACGGGGAGGGGATCGGAGATACGCAGTATTTT.

This clone has more than one count but fewer than ten. The V call is TRBV5-1, the J call TRBJ1-6; 11 bases fit TRBD1. The junction had 5 bases not matched to a gene; V was cut back by 4 bases and J by 8 bases. The CDR3 loop spans 15 amino acids. In germline, CDR1 is SGHRS, CDR2 YFSETQ. In DNA form, the CDR3 reads TGCGCCAGCAGCCTCGGGACAGGGGGAGATTCACCCCTCCACTTT. Translated: CASSLGTGGDSPLHF.

CDR3 in DNA: TGTGCCAGCAGTCTATGGCCCCTGGGGCAGTTCTTC. It codes for CASSLWPLGQFF. The J gene is TRBJ2-1, the V gene TRBV7-9; D ambiguous. The length of the CDR3 is 12 residues. CDR1 and CDR2 (germline): SEHNR, FQNEAQ (reference sequence). Trimming stripped 6 bases from V and 12 bases from J, with 15 bases between.

This clone was picked up a small number of times. The chain joins TRBV18 to TRBJ1-6; TRBD1 might be the D (6 bases). Trimming took off 1 base at V and 5 bases at J, with 9 bases between the two ends. Germline assignment: CDR1 KGHSH and CDR2 LQKENI. The CDR3 length is 15 residues. The chain's CDR3 is CASSPRDRNNSPLHF. CDR3 in DNA: TGTGCCAGCTCACCACGCGACAGGAATAATTCACCCCTCCACTTT.

In this sample, this clone turned up a few times. The rearrangement uses TRBV6-6 and TRBJ1-5, with a weak D call TRBD1 (5 bases). V was pared by 6 bases and J by 6 bases, with 18 bases between. CDR3 length equals 15 residues. Germline V gene sequence: CDR1 MNHNY, CDR2 SVGAGI (reference sequence). The CDR3 region is CASSRSQRGSQPQHF. CDR3 sequence (DNA): TGTGCCAGCAGCCGATCTCAGAGGGGAAGTCAGCCCCAGCATTTT.

CDR3 sequence (DNA): TGTGCCAGCGGAATACAAACGGGAACAGTGAATGAAGCTTTCTTT. Translation gives CASGIQTGTVNEAFF. This rearrangement joins TRBV28 to TRBJ1-1; D ambiguous. The CDR3 sequence is 15 residues long. CDR1 MDHEN and CDR2 SYDVKM come from the germline V gene. V was pared by 8 bases and J by 7 bases, with 23 bases between.

This rearrangement joins TRBV20-1 to TRBJ2-1; D gene unclear. Germline CDR1 DFQATT, CDR2 SNEGSKA (reference sequence). The CDR3 totals 11 residues. V was cut by 7 bases and J by 6 bases, with 10 bases left in between. In DNA, the CDR3 is TGCAGTGGTTGGGTCTCCAATGAGCAGTTCTTC. As protein: CSGWVSNEQFF.

The CDR3 nucleotides are TGTGCCAGCAGTTACTCGCAGCGGGGGGCGTACAATGAGCAGTTCTTC. Protein product: CASSYSQRGAYNEQFF. The chain is built from TRBV6-6 and TRBJ2-1; 9 bases agree with TRBD2. Germline V gene lookup returns CDR1 MNHNY and CDR2 SVGAGI (reference sequence). There are 16 residues in the CDR3. V dropped 0 bases and J dropped 4; count of bases not matched to a gene: 4.

V gene TRBV2 combines with J gene TRBJ1-5; 9 bases are shared with TRBD1. Looked up from germline, CDR1 is SNHLY and CDR2 is FYNNEI. The CDR3 length is 18 residues. V trimming: 4 bases; J trimming: 2 bases; junction bases outside the gene matches: 12. The CDR3, as DNA: TGTGCCAGCAGTGTGGCGGGACAGGGTAATCCTGGCAATCAGCCCCAGCATTTT. This codes for CASSVAGQGNPGNQPQHF.

The chain links TRBV5-1 to TRBJ2-7, with D perhaps matching TRBD2 (5 bases). The germline V gene encodes CDR1 SGHRS and CDR2 YFSETQ. V gave up 4 bases and J gave up 3 bases, with 8 bases separating them. The CDR3 has 12 amino acids. The CDR3 here is CASSQEGYEQYF. The CDR3 nucleotides are TGCGCCAGCAGCCAAGAGGGCTACGAGCAGTACTTC.

J is TRBJ2-7 and V is TRBV6-5; TRBD1 aligns across 9 bases. Germline CDR1 and CDR2: MNHEY and SVGAGI. CDR3 length: 15 residues. Unmatched junction bases numbered 5, after V lost 0 bases and J lost 5 bases. The CDR3 DNA reads as TGTGCCAGCAGTTACTCAGACAGGGGGGACCACGAGCAGTACTTC. Its translation: CASSYSDRGDHEQYF.

The chain joins TRBV29-1 to TRBJ2-1; D is unclear. Trimming left V 6 bases short and J 9 bases short, with 18 bases between. Germline V lookup: CDR1 SQVTM, CDR2 ANQGSEA. The CDR3 extends over 13 amino acids. CDR3 bases: TGCAGCGTAGCTCTAGTCTTGTCTGGTGAGCAGTTCTTC. Translated: CSVALVLSGEQFF.

The chain combines TRBV7-6 with TRBJ1-4; no clear D. This CDR3 comprises 15 residues. Germline loops: CDR1 SGHVS, CDR2 FNYEAQ. The ends were cut back, 2 bases at V and 8 bases at J, with 15 bases in the middle. The CDR3 DNA reads as TGTGCCAGCAGCTTAATTGCTCCGCCGGGCGAAAAACTGTTTTTT. It specifies CASSLIAPPGEKLFF.

The chain recombines TRBV19 with TRBJ1-2; the D gene is possibly TRBD1 (5 bases). Germline values: CDR1 LNHDA, CDR2 SQIVND (reference sequence). The CDR3 length is 12 residues. V was pared by 7 bases and J by 4 bases, with 10 bases between. DNA of the CDR3: TGTGCCAGTATTGACAGCATCTATGGCTACACCTTC. Translation: CASIDSIYGYTF.

The rearrangement links TRBV7-6 to TRBJ2-7; D is possibly TRBD2 (6 bases). The ends were cut back, 0 bases at V and 3 bases at J, with 15 bases in the middle. CDR3 length equals 16 residues. Germline values: CDR1 SGHVS, CDR2 FNYEAQ. The CDR3 DNA follows: TGTGCCAGCAGCTTAGCGCGGGGAAAAGATGACTACGAGCAGTACTTC. Residues: CASSLARGKDDYEQYF.